This TCR beta chain stems from a study of shared clonotypes between healthy human individuals. The protocol was immunoSEQ multiplex PCR, while the TCRdb copy is restricted to in-frame clones and leaves out a portion. Found here are 600,000 to 750,000 clones, roughly 72% of them singletons; the top ten hold approximately 2%. Sequencing was performed on memory CD4+ T cells sorted from blood. Subset specified: CD45RA-negative fraction. The receptor comes from a woman aged 30 to 39 in good health.

This CDR3 is CASSFQGNEQFF. CDR3 sequence (DNA): TGTGCCAGCAGCTTCCAGGGCAATGAGCAGTTCTTC. The gene calls are TRBV7-8 and TRBJ2-1; a weak D match, TRBD1 (5 bases). Trimming left V 3 bases short and J 6 bases short, with 6 bases between. This CDR3 comprises 12 residues. CDR1 and CDR2 (germline): SGHVS, FQNEAQ.